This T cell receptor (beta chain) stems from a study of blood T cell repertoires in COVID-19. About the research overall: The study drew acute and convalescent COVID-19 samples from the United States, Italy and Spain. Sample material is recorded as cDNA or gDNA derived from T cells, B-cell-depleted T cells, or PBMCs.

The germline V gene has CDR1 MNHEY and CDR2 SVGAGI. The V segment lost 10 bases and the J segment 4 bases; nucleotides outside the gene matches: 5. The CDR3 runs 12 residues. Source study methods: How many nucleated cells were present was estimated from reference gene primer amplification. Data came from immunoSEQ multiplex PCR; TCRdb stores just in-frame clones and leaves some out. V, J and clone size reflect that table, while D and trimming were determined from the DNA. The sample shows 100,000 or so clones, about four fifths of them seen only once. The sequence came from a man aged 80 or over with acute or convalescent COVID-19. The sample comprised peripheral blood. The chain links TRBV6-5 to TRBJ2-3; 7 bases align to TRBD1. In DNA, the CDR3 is TGTGCCACCAGACAGGGCCCAGATACGCAGTATTTT. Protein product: CATRQGPDTQYF.